This T cell receptor beta chain was found in a study of blood T cell repertoires in COVID-19. Overall study context: Donors in the United States, Italy and Spain gave samples during acute or convalescent COVID-19.

Self-reported history from a screening survey and questionnaire set each donor's cohort. V lost 3 bases and J lost 0; bases outside the gene matches: 7. The length of the CDR3 is 17 residues. Germline lookup yields CDR1 KGHDR and CDR2 SFDVKD. The authors' processing: Amplification from reference gene primers served as the basis for estimated nucleated cell counts. Clones were sequenced by immunoSEQ multiplex PCR, and TCRdb holds only the in-frame ones, with some missing. V and J calls and clone size come straight from that table; D and trimming were deduced from the DNA. The sample lists around 230,000 clones; roughly 90% were seen once.

Sequenced input: PBMCs or T cells enriched from blood (not recorded which). The chain joins TRBV24-1 to TRBJ2-1, with 7 bases that match TRBD2. This TCR was sampled from a man aged 18 to 35 with acute COVID-19. Here the CDR3 reads CATSDPKREPSYNEQFF. CDR3 in DNA: TGTGCCACCAGTGATCCTAAGCGGGAACCCTCCTACAATGAGCAGTTCTTC.